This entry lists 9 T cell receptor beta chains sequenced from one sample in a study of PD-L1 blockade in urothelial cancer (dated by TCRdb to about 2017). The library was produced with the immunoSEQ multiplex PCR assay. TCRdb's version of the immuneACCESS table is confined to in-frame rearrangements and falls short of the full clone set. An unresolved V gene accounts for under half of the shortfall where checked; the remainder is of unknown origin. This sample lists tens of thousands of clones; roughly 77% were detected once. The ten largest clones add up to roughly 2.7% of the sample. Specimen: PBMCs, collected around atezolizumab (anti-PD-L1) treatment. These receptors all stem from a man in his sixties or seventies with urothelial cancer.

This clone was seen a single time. CDR3 protein: CASSSLGTSGRTGELFF. Here the CDR3 DNA reads TGTGCCAGCAGCTCACTGGGGACTAGCGGGAGGACCGGGGAGCTGTTTTTT. The chain couples TRBV5-6 to TRBJ2-2, with TRBD2 identical over 15 bases. Germline-derived CDR1 and CDR2 are SGHDT and YYEEEE. This CDR3 has 17 residues. V shed 3 bases and J 5 bases; nucleotides not matched to a gene: 5.

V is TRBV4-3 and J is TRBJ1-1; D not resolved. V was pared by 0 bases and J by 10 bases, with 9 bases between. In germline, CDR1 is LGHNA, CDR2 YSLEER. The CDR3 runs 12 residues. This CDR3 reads CASSQEGGRAFF. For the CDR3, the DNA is TGCGCCAGCAGCCAAGAGGGCGGGAGAGCTTTCTTT.

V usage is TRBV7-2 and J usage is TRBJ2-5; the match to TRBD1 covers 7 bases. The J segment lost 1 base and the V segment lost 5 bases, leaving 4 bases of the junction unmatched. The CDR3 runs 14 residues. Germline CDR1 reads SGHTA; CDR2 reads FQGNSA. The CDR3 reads CASSQGQLQETQYF. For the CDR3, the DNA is TGTGCCAGCAGCCAGGGACAGCTCCAAGAGACCCAGTACTTC.

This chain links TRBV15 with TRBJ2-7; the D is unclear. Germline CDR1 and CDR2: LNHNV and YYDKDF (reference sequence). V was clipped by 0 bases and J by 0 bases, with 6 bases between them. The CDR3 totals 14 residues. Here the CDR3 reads CATSREIDSYEQYF. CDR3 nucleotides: TGTGCCACCAGCAGAGAGATAGACTCCTACGAGCAGTACTTC.

CDR3 protein: CASSQRDRGFGTGANVLTF. The CDR3 nucleotides read TGTGCCAGCAGCCAGCGGGACAGGGGGTTCGGCACTGGGGCCAACGTCCTGACTTTC. The chain links TRBV9 to TRBJ2-6; 11 nucleotides align to TRBD1. The V segment lost 4 bases and the J segment 2 bases; nucleotides outside the gene matches: 11. The CDR3 consists of 19 residues. Germline lookup yields CDR1 SGDLS and CDR2 YYNGEE.

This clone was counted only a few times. The CDR3 DNA reads as TGTGCCAGCAGCAAAGTCCGGGGAACAGATACGCAGTATTTT. The encoded protein is CASSKVRGTDTQYF. The chain combines TRBV21-1 with TRBJ2-3; the table gives TRBD2 as D, unverified against the DNA. TRBV21-1 is a listed pseudogene. The CDR3 contains 14 residues.

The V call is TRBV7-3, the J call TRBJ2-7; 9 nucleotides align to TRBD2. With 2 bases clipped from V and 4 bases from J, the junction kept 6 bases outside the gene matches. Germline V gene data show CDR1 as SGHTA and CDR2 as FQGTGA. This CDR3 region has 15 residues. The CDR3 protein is CASSLDVAGAYEQYF. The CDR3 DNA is TGTGCCAGCAGCTTAGACGTAGCGGGAGCGTACGAGCAGTACTTC.

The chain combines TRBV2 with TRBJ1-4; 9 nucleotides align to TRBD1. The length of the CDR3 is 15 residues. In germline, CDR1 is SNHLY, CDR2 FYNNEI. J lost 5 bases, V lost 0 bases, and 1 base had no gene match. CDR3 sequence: CASSEAGTGNEKLFF. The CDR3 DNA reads TGTGCCAGCAGTGAAGCTGGGACAGGGAATGAAAAACTGTTTTTT. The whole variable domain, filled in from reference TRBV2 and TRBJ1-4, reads EPEVTQTPSHQVTQMGQEVILRCVPISNHLYFYWYRQILGQKVEFLVSFYNNEISEKSEIFDDQFSVERPDGSNFTLKIRSTKLEDSAMYFCASSEAGTGNEKLFFGSGTQLSVL.

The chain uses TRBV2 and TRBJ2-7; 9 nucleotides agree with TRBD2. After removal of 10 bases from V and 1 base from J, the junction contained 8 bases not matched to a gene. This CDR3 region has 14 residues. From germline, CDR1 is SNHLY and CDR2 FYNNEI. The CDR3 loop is CATRASGISYEQYF. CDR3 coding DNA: TGTGCCACCAGAGCTAGCGGGATTTCCTACGAGCAGTACTTC.